This T cell receptor beta chain was obtained from a study of T cells in Graves' hyperthyroidism and ophthalmopathy. About the study: Peripheral blood was acquired at first diagnosis, ahead of any therapy whatsoever. Study-wide results and limits: Expanded thyroid clonotypes (above 0.001) were mostly also found in blood. Classification by a 13 V-J model distinguished ophthalmopathy from stable hyperthyroidism.

Disease duration was under 3 months in the ophthalmopathy patients, who also had a Clinical Activity Score of at least 3 and a NOSPECS grade of at least 4. Amplified TCR beta CDR3 regions came from RNA transcripts. The HTBI primer set was used in a first-round RT-PCR of the TCR CDR3. TCRdb re-called the multiplex PCR reads through MiXCR, storing one row per CDR3 protein. The table includes hundreds of thousands of distinct CDR3 sequences, roughly 14% detected once. The table lists this clonotype with many counts. As yet, its antigen is unknown. From germline, CDR1 is SGHRS and CDR2 YFSETQ. The V gene end was trimmed by 4 bases and the J gene end by 4 bases; junction bases not matched to a gene: 13. This CDR3 has 17 amino acids.

This chain joins TRBV5-1 and TRBJ2-2, with TRBD1 matching 7 bases. The sequencing sample was made of blood. This clonotype originated in a woman aged 40 to 50 with Graves' ophthalmopathy. The CDR3 here is CASSKNPQGSSTGELFF. The DNA for the CDR3 is TGCGCCAGCAGCAAAAACCCACAGGGGTCTAGCACCGGGGAGCTGTTTTTT.